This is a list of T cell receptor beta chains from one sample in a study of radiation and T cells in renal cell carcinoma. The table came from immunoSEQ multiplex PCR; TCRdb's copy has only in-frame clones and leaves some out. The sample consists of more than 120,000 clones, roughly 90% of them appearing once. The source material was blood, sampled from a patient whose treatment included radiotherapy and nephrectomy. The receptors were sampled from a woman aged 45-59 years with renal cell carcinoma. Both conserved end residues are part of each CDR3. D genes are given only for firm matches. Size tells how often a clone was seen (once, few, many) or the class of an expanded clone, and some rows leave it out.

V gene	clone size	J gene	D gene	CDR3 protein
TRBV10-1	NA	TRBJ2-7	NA	CASSKGFAYEQYF
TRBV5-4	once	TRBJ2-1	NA	CASSLNYQDSYNEQFF
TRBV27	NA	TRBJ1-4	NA	CASSPRVGKLFF
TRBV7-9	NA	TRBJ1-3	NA	CASSLDRSGNTIYF
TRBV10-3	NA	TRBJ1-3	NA	CATQGSGNTIYF
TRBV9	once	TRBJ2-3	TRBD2	CASSVALAGQPSTDTQYF
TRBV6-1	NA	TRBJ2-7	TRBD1	CASSVDRGPYEQYF
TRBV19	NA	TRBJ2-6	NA	CATRKALSGANVLTF
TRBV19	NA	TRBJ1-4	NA	CASSVPQGQANEKLFF
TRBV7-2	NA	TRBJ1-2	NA	CASAQGINYGYTF
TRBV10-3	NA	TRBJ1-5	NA	CAISDGLRGSNQPQHF
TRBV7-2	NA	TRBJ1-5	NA	CASSLDGNQPQHF
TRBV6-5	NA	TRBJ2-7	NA	CASSRTSGTYEQYF
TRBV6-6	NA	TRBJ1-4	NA	CASSYLTDTTNEKLFF
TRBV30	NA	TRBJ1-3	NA	CAWDRNLGNTIYF
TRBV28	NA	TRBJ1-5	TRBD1	CASSSKGQGYQPQHF
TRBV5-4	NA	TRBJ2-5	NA	CASSADPMETQYF
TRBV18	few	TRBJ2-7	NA	CASSPRQGSYEQYF
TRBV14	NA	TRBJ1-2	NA	CASSQDPNYGYTF
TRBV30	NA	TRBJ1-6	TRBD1	CAWRKDRGSIDNSPLHF
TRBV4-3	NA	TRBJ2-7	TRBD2	CASSQRAGVSGEQYF
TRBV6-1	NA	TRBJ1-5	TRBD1	CASTPTGEQPQHF
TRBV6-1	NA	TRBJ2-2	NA	CASSEMDRSTGELFF
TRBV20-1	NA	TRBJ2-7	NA	CSAGPTYEQYF
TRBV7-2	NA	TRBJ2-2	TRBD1	CASSLKWTGGGSTGELFF
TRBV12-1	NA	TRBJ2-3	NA	CASSQTATQYF
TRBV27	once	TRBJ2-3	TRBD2	CASSLTTGGASDTQYF
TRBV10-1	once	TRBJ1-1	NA	CASSESVANTEAFF
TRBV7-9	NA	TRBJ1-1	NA	CASSLVSGQRTEAFF
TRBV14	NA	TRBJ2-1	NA	CASSQDFRGEQFF
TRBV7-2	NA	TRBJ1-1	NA	CASSDPMNTEAFF
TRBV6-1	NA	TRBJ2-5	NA	CASSEVSETQYF
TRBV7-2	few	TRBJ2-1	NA	CASSHPEPNEQFF
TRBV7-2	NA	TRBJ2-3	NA	CASSSNWGADTQYF
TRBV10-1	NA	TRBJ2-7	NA	CASSRALGSYEQYF
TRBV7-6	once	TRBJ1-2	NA	CASSPGRSYGYTF
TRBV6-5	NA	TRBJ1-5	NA	CASSYQGRLGQPQHF
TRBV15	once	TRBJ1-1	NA	CATSRAGGQVNTEAFF
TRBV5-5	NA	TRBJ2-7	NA	CASSLALTSAYEQYF
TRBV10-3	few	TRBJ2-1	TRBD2	CAITLDRGGTSGIAEQFF
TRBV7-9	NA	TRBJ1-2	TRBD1	CASSSNRGRYGYTF
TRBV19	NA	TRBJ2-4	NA	CASSTPGDLGQYF
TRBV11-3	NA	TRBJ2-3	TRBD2	CASSLGSGTHTDTQYF